Shown below are 10 T cell receptor beta chains from a single sample sequenced in a study of blood T cell repertoires in COVID-19. Profiled with immunoSEQ multiplex PCR; TCRdb holds only in-frame clones, not every one. The data hold about 320,000 clones, with about 89% observed a single time. Input material: peripheral blood. The receptors were sampled from a man aged 18 to 29 who had recovered from COVID-19.

The chain couples TRBV21-1 to TRBJ2-7; the table assigns TRBD2, which was not confirmed against the DNA. TRBV21-1 is a recognized pseudogene. This CDR3 contains 16 residues. CDR3 residues: CASSKSERGSSYEQYF. The CDR3 DNA reads TGTGCCAGCAGCAAATCCGAACGGGGGTCCTCCTACGAGCAGTACTTC.

This rearrangement joins TRBV7-2 to TRBJ2-5, with 14 nucleotides matching TRBD2. Trimming at V came to 3 bases and at J to 3 bases, leaving 0 bases not matched to a gene. The CDR3 loop spans 15 amino acids. Germline-derived CDR1 and CDR2 are SGHTA and FQGNSA. For the CDR3, the DNA is TGTGCCAGCAGCTTGACTAGCGGGGGGGAAGAGACCCAGTACTTC. It translates to CASSLTSGGEETQYF.

The CDR3 bases are TGCAGTGCCTCCCAGGCCTACGAGCAGTACTTC. Its protein is CSASQAYEQYF. V usage is TRBV20-1 and J usage is TRBJ2-7; no reliable D call. The CDR3 is 11 amino acids. Between the trimmed V and J ends, which lost 6 bases and 2 bases, there was a span of 8 bases. Germline V gives CDR1 DFQATT, CDR2 SNEGSKA (reference sequence).

This chain links TRBV5-6 with TRBJ2-1, with D tentatively TRBD1 (6 bases). The CDR3 sequence is 16 residues long. The V gene lost 0 bases and the J gene lost 3 bases, with 13 bases spanning the gap. Germline V gives CDR1 SGHDT, CDR2 YYEEEE. This chain's CDR3 is CASSLAGQGIYNEQFF. The DNA of the CDR3 is TGTGCCAGCAGCTTGGCCGGTCAGGGGATCTACAATGAGCAGTTCTTC.

V is TRBV4-1 and J is TRBJ2-7; 11 positions agree with TRBD2. In germline, CDR1 is MGHRA, CDR2 YSYEKL. The CDR3 is 16 residues long. J gave up 0 bases and V 2 bases, and 3 bases lay outside the gene matches. The CDR3 DNA is TGCGCCAGCAGCCAACCAACTAGCGGGGGCTCCTACGAGCAGTACTTC. Amino acid sequence: CASSQPTSGGSYEQYF.

The V gene is TRBV9, the J gene TRBJ1-1, with D unclear. Germline assignment: CDR1 SGDLS and CDR2 YYNGEE. This CDR3 region has 14 residues. Trimming removed 0 bases at V and 5 bases at J, with 11 bases between. The CDR3 sequence is CASSVGDRGTEAFF. The CDR3 nucleotides read TGTGCCAGCAGCGTAGGAGACCGGGGAACTGAAGCTTTCTTT.

This clone was observed a single time. CDR3 sequence: CSLQGGTDTQYF. The CDR3, as DNA: TGCAGCCTACAGGGAGGGACAGATACGCAGTATTTT. The chain carries TRBV29-1 and TRBJ2-3; possible D gene TRBD2, 7 bases. V gave up 8 bases and J gave up 3 bases, with 12 bases separating them. CDR1 is SQVTM, CDR2 ANQGSEA, per germline. This CDR3 is built from 12 residues.

The rearrangement uses TRBV2 and TRBJ2-7; D possibly corresponds to TRBD2 (6 bases). The length of the CDR3 is 14 residues. The V gene lost 8 bases and the J gene lost 3 bases, with 17 bases spanning the gap. CDR1 is SNHLY and CDR2 is FYNNEI in the germline V gene. DNA for the CDR3: TGTGCCAGCTCCACGGGCGGGACGCACTACGAGCAGTACTTC. The encoded protein is CASSTGGTHYEQYF.

DNA of the CDR3: TGTGCCAGTAGTGGTGCCGGGACAGGGGAAAATGAGCAGTTCTTC. Amino acids: CASSGAGTGENEQFF. The chain links TRBV19 to TRBJ2-1, with TRBD1 matching 10 bases. The V gene's germline CDR1 is LNHDA and CDR2 SQIVND (reference sequence). This CDR3 comprises 15 residues. Unmatched junction bases numbered 8, after V lost 5 bases and J lost 7 bases.

The chain joins TRBV2 to TRBJ2-3; the D gene is possibly TRBD2 (6 bases). The V and J ends lost 7 bases and 3 bases respectively, with 11 bases between them. The CDR3 totals 13 residues. Germline CDR1 and CDR2: SNHLY and FYNNEI. Here the CDR3 reads CASNGRETDTQYF. Written as DNA, the CDR3 is TGTGCCAGCAATGGCCGGGAGACAGATACGCAGTATTTT.